This TCR beta chain was identified during a study of blood T cells in healthy people across ages. Findings of the study overall: Aged donors had fewer naive CD4+ cells and lower diversity than long-lived donors.

Germline CDR1 reads SGHTA; CDR2 reads FQGNSA. There are 13 residues in the CDR3. With V trimmed by 3 bases and J by 5 bases, 3 bases remained unmatched. Note on this clonotype: The target antigen is unknown.

The second PCR ran 7 to 11 cycles with a sample-barcoded 5' primer and J-beta primers. TCRdb called the 5' RACE reads again in MiXCR, with one record for every CDR3 protein. The sample has around 1.5 million distinct CDR3 sequences, approximately 59% seen once. Sequenced sample: blood. V and J are TRBV7-2 and TRBJ2-5; 7 bases align to TRBD2. The sequence was obtained from a man aged 18 to 30 in good health. The CDR3 bases are TGTGCCAGCAGCTTCGGGGGGTGGGAGACCCAGTACTTC. Protein product: CASSFGGWETQYF. Using reference TRBV7-2 and TRBJ2-5 for the parts outside the CDR3, the full variable domain is GAGVSQSPSNKVTEKGKDVELRCDPISGHTALYWYRQSLGQGLEFLIYFQGNSAPDKSGLPSDRFSAERTGGSVSTLTIQRTQQEDSAVYLCASSFGGWETQYFGPGTRLLVL.